These T cell receptor beta chains were read from a single sample in a study of T cells after yellow fever vaccination. TCRdb processed the 5' RACE reads anew with MiXCR; each CDR3 protein has one entry. The sample gives about 25,000 distinct CDR3 sequences, 4.5% to 5.5% of which show up once; about an eighth is in the top ten. Source: PBMCs, either bulk or a sorted T-cell subset (CD4+, CD8+, memory, or dextramer-sorted; not recorded which), taken 15 days after the yellow fever booster vaccination. Every receptor here comes from a man younger than 45 who received the YFV17D yellow fever vaccine. Each CDR3 is given without its conserved first and last residue.

length: 13
V: TRBV6-5
CDR3: ASSLDLTGSPPQH

length: 13
V: TRBV11-2
CDR3: ASSTTGTREETQY

length: 15
V: TRBV30
CDR3: AWSTGAPVATNEKLF

length: 11
V: TRBV29-1
CDR3: SVDPQGSTEAF

length: 13
V: TRBV27
CDR3: ASSAQQTSVYGYT

length: 13
V: TRBV15
CDR3: ATSRDPGPGNTIY

length: 12
V: TRBV20-1
CDR3: SARVGLASETQY

length: 13
V: TRBV7-9
CDR3: ASSLVTGYQETQY

length: 13
V: TRBV28
CDR3: ASSQGLAGAYEQY

length: 11
V: TRBV3-1
CDR3: ASSQEVHNEQF

length: 15
V: TRBV20-1
CDR3: CATRLAGGWGSDTQY

length: 10
V: TRBV6-1
CDR3: ASSAWGGVEF

length: 11
V: TRBV20-1
CDR3: SASGSNTDTQY

length: 14
V: TRBV11-3
CDR3: ASSLGAGAGANVLT

length: 10
V: TRBV5-1
CDR3: ASSPWGETQY

length: 15
V: TRBV6-5
CDR3: ASRLRVVWGGGNEQF

length: 12
V: TRBV20-1
CDR3: SALSGSSYNEQF